The clone carrying this T cell receptor beta chain has a count of ten or more. This entry belongs to a study of T cells in Graves' hyperthyroidism and ophthalmopathy. The CDR3 spans 13 residues. Trimming removed 6 bases from V and 5 bases from J, with 11 bases in between. CDR1 MNHNS and CDR2 SASEGT come from the germline V gene. RNA transcripts served as the template for amplifying TCR beta CDR3 regions. With the HTBI primer set, the TCR CDR3 went through a first round of RT-PCR. From the multiplex PCR reads, TCRdb called clonotypes with MiXCR, one entry per CDR3 protein. Counted here are about 290,000 distinct CDR3 sequences, approximately 14% occurring once; the ten biggest clones make up 6.5% to 10%.

Sequencing was performed on blood. The chain links TRBV6-1 to TRBJ1-5; perhaps TRBD1 as D (5 bases). The receptor's source is a woman aged 40 to 50 with Graves' hyperthyroidism. The CDR3 DNA follows: TGTGCCAGCAGCGGGACCGACGATCAGCCCCAGCATTTT. Translating gives CASSGTDDQPQHF.